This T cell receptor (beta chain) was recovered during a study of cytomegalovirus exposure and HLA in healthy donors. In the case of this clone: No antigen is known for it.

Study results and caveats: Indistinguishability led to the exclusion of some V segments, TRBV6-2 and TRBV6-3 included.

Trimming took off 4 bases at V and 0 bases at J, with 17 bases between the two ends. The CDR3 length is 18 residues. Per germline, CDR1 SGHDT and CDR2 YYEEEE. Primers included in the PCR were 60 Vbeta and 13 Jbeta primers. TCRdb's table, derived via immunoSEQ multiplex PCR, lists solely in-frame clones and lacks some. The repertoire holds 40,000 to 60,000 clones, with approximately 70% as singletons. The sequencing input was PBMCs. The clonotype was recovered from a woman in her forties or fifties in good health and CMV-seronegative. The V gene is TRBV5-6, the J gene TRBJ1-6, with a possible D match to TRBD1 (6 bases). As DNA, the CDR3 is TGTGCCAGCAGCCGAACAACAGGGTCCAGCTCCTATAATTCACCCCTCCACTTT. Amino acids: CASSRTTGSSSYNSPLHF.